This T cell receptor beta chain was recorded in a study of T cells in localized non-small cell lung cancer. Clones were sequenced by immunoSEQ multiplex PCR, and TCRdb holds only the in-frame ones, with some missing. The sample has about 37,000 clones, approximately 89% seen once. Germline CDR1 SGHVS, CDR2 FQNEAQ. The V gene end was trimmed by 2 bases and the J gene end by 3 bases; junction bases not matched to a gene: 6. The CDR3 loop spans 16 amino acids. The input for sequencing was peripheral blood mononuclear cells, taken before any cancer treatment. This TCR was recovered from a female donor of 60 years or more with stage II lung adenocarcinoma. The rearrangement joins TRBV7-8 to TRBJ2-7; TRBD2 matches 11 bases. The CDR3: CASSLSVGLAGYEQYF. The CDR3 DNA sequence: TGTGCCAGCAGCTTAAGCGTCGGACTAGCGGGCTACGAGCAGTACTTC. The entire variable domain, with the rest obtained from reference TRBV7-8 and TRBJ2-7, is as follows: GAGVSQSPRYKVAKRGQDVALRCDPISGHVSLFWYQQALGQGPEFLTYFQNEAQLDKSGLPSDRFFAERPEGSVSTLKIQRTQQEDSAVYLCASSLSVGLAGYEQYFGPGTRLTVT.